Following are 9 T cell receptor beta chains from one sample sequenced in a study of tumor and adjacent non-tumor tissue in lung cancer. Three rounds of nested PCR, following a modified ARM-PCR protocol, produced the TCRbeta library. One entry per CDR3 protein, called by TCRdb with MiXCR from the multiplex PCR reads. The sample lists some 120,000 distinct CDR3 sequences; 66% were seen once. The template was RNA from unsorted bulk tissue. The sequencing sample was made of lung tumor tissue. Every receptor here comes from a man aged 25-45 years with non-small cell lung cancer.

V gene TRBV20-1 combines with J gene TRBJ1-1; the D is unclear. Germline V CDR1 and CDR2: DFQATT, SNEGSKA (reference sequence). The CDR3 runs 12 residues. Trimming stripped 5 bases from V and 6 bases from J, with 13 bases between. The CDR3 nucleotides read TGCAGTGCTCATCCGAGTGGATCTGAAGCTTTCTTT. Residues: CSAHPSGSEAFF.

This chain uses TRBV6-1 with TRBJ1-3; D unresolved. CDR1 is MNHNS and CDR2 is SASEGT in the germline V gene. The length of the CDR3 is 16 residues. V lost 0 bases to trimming and J lost 1 base, with 10 bases between them. CDR3 DNA: TGTGCCAGCAGTGAAGCGCTTGGAGCGTCTGGAAACACCATATATTTT. It codes for CASSEALGASGNTIYF.

As regards this clonotype: Possible read error: a much larger clone is one base away. The V gene is TRBV12-3 or TRBV12-4, the J gene TRBJ1-1; D call uncertain. This CDR3 region has 11 residues. The CDR3 region has the DNA TGTACCAGCAGTTTGGCGGTTGAAGCTTTCTTT. Translation gives CTSSLAVEAFF.

This chain uses TRBV5-1 with TRBJ2-7; no clear D gene. The V and J ends lost 4 bases and 2 bases respectively, with 7 bases between them. CDR1 and CDR2 from the germline V gene are SGHRS and YFSETQ. The CDR3 totals 12 residues. This CDR3 is CASSPIPYEQYF. The CDR3 DNA sequence: TGCGCCAGCAGCCCCATCCCCTACGAGCAGTACTTC.

With respect to this clonotype: This could be a read error, since a much larger clone is one nucleotide away. The chain joins TRBV4-3 to TRBJ1-6; no firm D call. This CDR3 is built from 16 residues. Germline CDR1 and CDR2: LGHNA and YSLEER. The V gene lost 1 base and the J gene lost 7 bases, with 14 bases spanning the gap. The CDR3 DNA follows: TGCGCCAGCAGCCAAGGAGGAGGAGAGCAGAATTCACCCCTCCACTTT. Residues: CASSQGGGEQNSPLHF.

Concerning this clonotype: A much larger clone is a single base away; this may be a read error. The CDR3 does not close with the conserved phenylalanine or tryptophan, likely indicating a read error. V is TRBV6-1 and J is TRBJ1-1; D is perhaps TRBD1 (6 bases). CDR1 MNHNS and CDR2 SASEGT come from the germline V gene. The CDR3 is 16 residues long. V shed 0 bases and J shed 4 bases, with 15 bases lying between them. The CDR3 loop is CASSEAQWGLGTEAFL. CDR3 nucleotides: TGTGCCAGCAGTGAAGCGCAATGGGGGCTAGGCACTGAAGCTTTCCTT.

On this clonotype itself: The CDR3 end shows no conserved phenylalanine or tryptophan, and so a read error is likely. V gene TRBV4-2 combines with J gene TRBJ2-7, with D perhaps matching TRBD2 (6 bases). Germline V gene data show CDR1 as LGHNA and CDR2 as YNFKEQ. This CDR3 is 15 amino acids long. The CDR3 region is CASSQGSSVSYEQYI. The CDR3 bases are TGTGCCAGCAGCCAGGGATCTAGCGTTTCCTACGAACAGTACATC.

In regard to this clonotype: The junction does not match germline at one end; this may be a read error. This rearrangement joins TRBV11-2 to TRBJ2-1; possible D gene TRBD2, 6 bases. The germline V gene encodes CDR1 SGHAT and CDR2 FQNNGV. The length of the CDR3 is 13 residues. The CDR3 DNA follows: TGTGCCAGCCGCGTGACTAGTTTCGATGAGCGGTTCTTC. The encoded protein is CASRVTSFDERFF.

This clonotype is labeled medium-sized. The chain combines TRBV11-3 with TRBJ2-3, with 14 bases fitting TRBD2. The CDR3 length is 16 residues. The V gene end was trimmed by 4 bases and the J gene end by 5 bases; junction bases not matched to a gene: 5. Germline V lookup: CDR1 SGHNT, CDR2 YENEEA. CDR3 nucleotides: TGTGCCAGCAGCTCCAAGGGACTAGCGGGAGAAGATACGCAGTATTTT. As protein: CASSSKGLAGEDTQYF.